This T cell receptor (beta chain) appears in the sequencing data of a study of T cell repertoires in cytomegalovirus infection. Overall study context: An indication of both CMV infection and matching HLA type came from public TCR beta signatures.

Regarding the study as a whole: HLA-C-restricted CMV-specific TCR beta clonotypes prevailed in the ex vivo response. People with CMV and the relevant HLA were identified by cumulative public TCR beta family frequency.

TCRdb reprocessed the reads via MiXCR and lists one record per CDR3 protein. The profile shows hundreds of thousands of distinct CDR3 sequences, around 32% of them singletons. A remark on this clonotype: Its cognate antigen is unknown.

The sample was PBMCs. The source is a human donor in good health (CMV status not recorded). Some clones in this sample may be carry-over from other donors' samples.

CDR3 protein: CASSLDSGVAEKLFF. The DNA of the CDR3 is TGTGCCAGCAGCTTAGACTCCGGGGTCGCTGAAAAACTGTTTTTT. The chain links TRBV7-8 to TRBJ1-4; D is undetermined. Trimming removed 1 base from V and 7 bases from J, with 13 bases in between. The germline gives CDR1 SGHVS, CDR2 FQNEAQ. The CDR3 sequence is 15 residues long.